The clone carrying this T cell receptor (beta chain) was seen many times. Its antigen remains unidentified. This sample was taken from a study of T cell repertoires in cytomegalovirus infection. For the study at large: Signatures in public TCR beta sequences pointed to both CMV infection and matching HLA type. Findings and limits, study-wide: Predominance within the ex vivo response was attributable to HLA-C-restricted CMV-specific TCR beta clonotypes.

V dropped 5 bases and J dropped 8 bases, with 9 bases sitting between them. The CDR3 is 11 amino acids. The V gene's germline CDR1 is SGHTA and CDR2 FQGNSA. TCRdb itself ran the reads through MiXCR, one entry per CDR3 protein. The sample contains approximately 83,000 distinct CDR3 sequences, 20% to 30% of which appear only once. This TCR was recovered from a human donor in good health (CMV status not recorded). Some clones in this sample may be carry-over from other donors' samples. The rearrangement uses TRBV7-2 and TRBJ1-2; the D is unclear. The source was CD8+ T cells from cultured PBMCs, collected from culture after CMV antigen stimulation. The CDR3 DNA sequence: TGTGCCAGCAGCCTAGTACGGGGCTACACCTTC. Its translation: CASSLVRGYTF.